A single sample gave rise to the 32 T cell receptor beta chains below, sequenced in a study of blood T cell repertoires in COVID-19. Sequencing was performed with immunoSEQ multiplex PCR; in TCRdb, only in-frame clones are kept and a portion is missing. The profile covers roughly 18,000 clones, with 65% to 90% appearing a single time and around 64% taken by the ten largest. Sequencing was done on a sample of peripheral blood. These receptor sequences come from a man aged 80 or over with acute or convalescent COVID-19.

The chain combines TRBV28 with TRBJ1-2; D is unresolved. The CDR3 spans 11 residues. The V end was cut by 5 bases, the J end by 9 bases, with 10 bases between. In germline, CDR1 is MDHEN, CDR2 SYDVKM. The CDR3 region is CASSLDGRYTF. CDR3 DNA: TGTGCCAGCAGTCTAGACGGTCGCTACACCTTC.

The CDR3 DNA is TGTGCCACCAGCAGAGGAGGCGGAAATCAGCCCCAGCATTTT. Its translation is CATSRGGGNQPQHF. The genes are TRBV15 and TRBJ1-5; no definite D call. V lost 1 base, J lost 4 bases, and 8 bases lay in between. This CDR3 contains 14 residues. CDR1 LNHNV and CDR2 YYDKDF come from the germline V gene (reference sequence).

The CDR3: CASSAGQGSNSPLHF. The CDR3 DNA sequence: TGTGCCAGCAGCGCAGGACAGGGGTCGAATTCACCCCTCCACTTT. The J gene is TRBJ1-6, the V gene TRBV7-9, with 9 bases matching TRBD1. The CDR3 consists of 15 residues. V dropped 5 bases and J dropped 7; count of bases not matched to a gene: 6. Germline V gene data show CDR1 as SEHNR and CDR2 as FQNEAQ (reference sequence).

The chain uses TRBV4-1 and TRBJ2-3, with TRBD1 identical over 8 bases. The CDR3 has 17 amino acids. Looked up from germline, CDR1 is MGHRA and CDR2 is YSYEKL. Trimming cost V 2 bases and J 0 bases; bases outside gene matches: 7. CDR3 DNA: TGCGCCAGCAGCCAAACGGGAACAGGGGGAAGCACAGATACGCAGTATTTT. Translated: CASSQTGTGGSTDTQYF.

This chain joins TRBV28 and TRBJ1-2, with D hard to call. The CDR3 length is 13 residues. V shed 2 bases and J shed 8 bases, with 12 bases lying between them. The germline gives CDR1 MDHEN, CDR2 SYDVKM. CDR3 region: CASSLIPPRGYTF. In DNA form, the CDR3 reads TGTGCCAGCAGTTTAATCCCTCCGCGGGGCTACACCTTC.

The chain is built from TRBV28 and TRBJ2-7, with 8 nucleotides matching TRBD1. Germline CDR1 MDHEN, CDR2 SYDVKM. The CDR3 loop spans 15 amino acids. J lost 4 bases, V lost 5 bases, and 10 bases had no gene match. The CDR3 DNA reads TGTGCCAGCAGTCCCCGGACAGGGTCGGAATACGAGCAGTACTTC. Protein: CASSPRTGSEYEQYF.

This rearrangement joins TRBV24-1 to TRBJ1-2; D gene uncertain. CDR1 and CDR2 from the germline V gene are KGHDR and SFDVKD. V was clipped by 4 bases and J by 1 base, with 9 bases between them. CDR3 length: 14 residues. CDR3 coding DNA: TGTGCCACCAGTGACTCCGGGAATAACTATGGCTACACCTTC. Translation: CATSDSGNNYGYTF.

V is TRBV2 and J is TRBJ2-2; TRBD2 matches at 7 bases. V shed 2 bases and J 2 bases; nucleotides not matched to a gene: 2. The length of the CDR3 is 15 residues. The V gene's germline CDR1 is SNHLY and CDR2 FYNNEI. This CDR3 is CASSERGLNTGELFF. CDR3 nucleotides: TGTGCCAGCAGTGAAAGGGGACTAAACACCGGGGAGCTGTTTTTT.

This clone was picked up many times. The rearrangement joins TRBV5-8 to TRBJ2-2; TRBD1 agrees at 9 bases. V lost 7 bases, J lost 5 bases, and 3 bases stayed unmatched. The CDR3 is 13 residues long. Germline CDR1 SGHTS, CDR2 YDEGEE. The CDR3 is CASGDRGTGELFF. The CDR3 nucleotides are TGTGCCAGCGGTGACAGGGGGACCGGGGAGCTGTTTTTT.

This clone was seen only once. This sequence joins TRBV27 and TRBJ2-1; D may be TRBD1 (6 bases). Trimming removed 3 bases from V and 2 bases from J, with 8 bases in between. This CDR3 region has 14 residues. CDR1 and CDR2 (germline): MNHEY, SMNVEV (reference sequence). The CDR3 DNA sequence: TGTGCCAGCAGTTTTGGGGGCCCCTACAATGAGCAGTTCTTC. Translation gives CASSFGGPYNEQFF.

This clone was seen a single time. The genes are TRBV4-3 and TRBJ2-4, with TRBD1 as a possible D gene (5 bases). Trimming took 4 bases from V and 12 from J, leaving 22 bases between them. Germline V gene data show CDR1 as LGHNA and CDR2 as YSLEER. This CDR3 contains 15 residues. Here the CDR3 DNA reads TGCGCCAGCAGCCGCACCCAAGGCCAGCAGGGAACTCAGTACTTC. Translation: CASSRTQGQQGTQYF.

CDR3 coding DNA: TGTGCCAGCTCACCAGAATCCCCCTACAGGGGGGCGTATGGCTACACCTTC. Protein sequence: CASSPESPYRGAYGYTF. The genes are TRBV18 and TRBJ1-2, with TRBD1 matching 8 bases. CDR1 and CDR2 (germline): KGHSH, LQKENI. This CDR3 contains 17 residues. Trimming cost V 2 bases and J 5 bases; bases outside gene matches: 13.

This clone has a single count. This chain connects TRBV14 to TRBJ1-6; D unclear. Trimming stripped 0 bases from V and 0 bases from J, with 12 bases between. The CDR3 contains 18 residues. From germline, CDR1 is SGHDN and CDR2 FVKESK. In DNA, the CDR3 is TGTGCCAGCAGCCAAGAGTGGTATGAGCGCTCCTATAATTCACCCCTCCACTTT. It encodes CASSQEWYERSYNSPLHF.

This chain connects TRBV16 to TRBJ1-5; possibly TRBD1 for D (5 bases). V was pared by 3 bases and J by 8 bases, with 11 bases between. This CDR3 has 13 amino acids. Germline values: CDR1 KGHSY, CDR2 FQNENV. Written as DNA, the CDR3 is TGTGCCAGCAGCCATCAGGGATGGGAGCCCCAGCATTTT. Protein product: CASSHQGWEPQHF.

V is TRBV5-8 and J is TRBJ1-5; D not certain. The germline V gene encodes CDR1 SGHTS and CDR2 YDEGEE. The length of the CDR3 is 16 residues. The V end was cut by 4 bases, the J end by 0 bases, with 14 bases between. The CDR3 DNA reads as TGTGCCAGCAGCCCCCTTAAACCAGATAGCAATCAGCCCCAGCATTTT. This encodes CASSPLKPDSNQPQHF.

The gene calls are TRBV4-2 and TRBJ2-1; the match to TRBD2 covers 8 bases. V shed 0 bases, J shed 4 bases, and the junction held 11 bases outside the gene matches. In germline, CDR1 is LGHNA, CDR2 YNFKEQ. This CDR3 comprises 18 residues. CDR3 amino acids: CASSQDPGLAGGYNEQFF. The CDR3 nucleotides read TGTGCCAGCAGCCAAGATCCGGGTTTGGCGGGGGGATACAATGAGCAGTTCTTC.

This chain links TRBV27 with TRBJ2-5; perhaps TRBD2 as D (6 bases). CDR1 is MNHEY and CDR2 is SMNVEV in the germline V gene (reference sequence). V lost 5 bases to trimming and J lost 5 bases, with 6 bases between them. There are 11 residues in the CDR3. Here the CDR3 reads CASSGGETQYF. CDR3 in DNA: TGTGCCAGCAGTGGGGGGGAGACCCAGTACTTC.

In its sample, this clone was seen once. The chain carries TRBV4-3 and TRBJ2-3; TRBD1 matches at 9 bases. Germline V lookup: CDR1 LGHNA, CDR2 YSLEER. With V trimmed by 4 bases and J by 6 bases, 8 bases remained unmatched. The CDR3 totals 15 residues. The CDR3 coding sequence is TGCGCCAGCAGCCTTAGGGACAGGGTGACGGATACGCAGTATTTT. Amino acid sequence: CASSLRDRVTDTQYF.

The chain joins TRBV20-1 to TRBJ2-7; possibly TRBD1 for D (5 bases). There are 11 residues in the CDR3. V lost 7 bases and J 7 bases, leaving 14 bases between the germline ends. Germline-derived CDR1 and CDR2 are DFQATT and SNEGSKA (reference sequence). In DNA, the CDR3 is TGCAGTGTTGACGGCCCAGGGGAGCAGTACTTC. This translates into CSVDGPGEQYF.

The J gene is TRBJ1-2, the V gene TRBV5-8; no firm D call. The germline gives CDR1 SGHTS, CDR2 YDEGEE. This CDR3 is 12 amino acids long. V lost 4 bases and J 8 bases, leaving 12 bases between the germline ends. CDR3 DNA: TGTGCCAGCAGCGTAAACAGCCGAGGCTACACCTTC. Its protein product is CASSVNSRGYTF.

This chain uses TRBV29-1 with TRBJ1-3; D is unresolved. Germline V lookup: CDR1 SQVTM, CDR2 ANQGSEA. The CDR3 consists of 12 residues. V lost 7 bases, J lost 2 bases, and 9 bases lay in between. This CDR3 is CSATTTGNTIYF. In DNA, the CDR3 is TGCAGCGCAACGACAACTGGAAACACCATATATTTT. Combining the CDR3 with reference TRBV29-1 and TRBJ1-3 gives the whole variable domain SAVISQKPSRDICQRGTSLTIQCQVDSQVTMMFWYRQQPGQSLTLIATANQGSEATYESGFVIDKFPISRPNLTFSTLTVSNMSPEDSSIYLCSATTTGNTIYFGEGSWLTVV.

The chain has TRBV7-2 and TRBJ1-3; D unclear. Trimming stripped 6 bases from V and 0 bases from J, with 9 bases between. Germline CDR1 SGHTA, CDR2 FQGNSA. The CDR3 has 14 residues. The CDR3 DNA reads as TGTGCCAGCAGATCGCCCAGCTCTGGAAACACCATATATTTT. Translation: CASRSPSSGNTIYF.

The chain uses TRBV6-1 and TRBJ1-4; no reliable D call. V was trimmed by 5 bases and J by 8 bases, leaving 15 bases between them. Germline V gene lookup returns CDR1 MNHNS and CDR2 SASEGT. The CDR3 totals 14 residues. Here the CDR3 reads CASSTPRGGEKLFF. The CDR3, as DNA: TGTGCCAGCAGTACCCCCCGGGGAGGCGAAAAACTGTTTTTT.

The genes are TRBV2 and TRBJ2-7, with 13 bases aligning to TRBD2. This CDR3 has 15 residues. V lost 4 bases and J lost 7; bases outside the gene matches: 7. Germline V lookup: CDR1 SNHLY, CDR2 FYNNEI. CDR3 loop: CASSATGTSGEEQYF. The CDR3 nucleotides read TGTGCCAGCAGTGCGACCGGGACTAGCGGGGAGGAGCAGTACTTC.

CDR3 coding DNA: TGTGCCAGTAGGACCGGGACAGGGCGCCACGAGCAGTACTTC. Amino acids: CASRTGTGRHEQYF. V is TRBV19 and J is TRBJ2-7, with 9 bases lining up with TRBD1. Germline lookup yields CDR1 LNHDA and CDR2 SQIVND (reference sequence). The V segment lost 6 bases and the J segment 5 bases; nucleotides outside the gene matches: 8. The CDR3 extends over 14 amino acids.

This chain joins TRBV6-1 and TRBJ1-2; D is unresolved. The V end lost 0 bases, the J end lost 8 bases, and 10 bases lay between the germline ends. Germline CDR1 and CDR2: MNHNS and SASEGT. This CDR3 contains 13 residues. Here the CDR3 reads CASSEAEESGYTF. CDR3 coding DNA: TGTGCCAGCAGTGAAGCGGAGGAATCCGGCTACACCTTC.

J is TRBJ2-3 and V is TRBV28, with 11 bases aligning to TRBD2. Germline values: CDR1 MDHEN, CDR2 SYDVKM. The CDR3 length is 16 residues. The V segment lost 10 bases and the J segment 2 bases; nucleotides outside the gene matches: 11. CDR3 in DNA: TGTGCCATCGGCACCCAACTAGCGGGGGTCACAGATACGCAGTATTTT. Its protein is CAIGTQLAGVTDTQYF.

V and J are TRBV4-1 and TRBJ1-3, with 9 bases identical to TRBD1. CDR3 size: 18 residues. Germline-derived CDR1 and CDR2 are MGHRA and YSYEKL. J lost 0 bases, V lost 4 bases, and 10 bases had no gene match. The CDR3 region has the DNA TGCGCCAGCAGCCGAGAGGACAGGGGACCTTTCTCTGGAAACACCATATATTTT. Translation gives CASSREDRGPFSGNTIYF.

V usage is TRBV10-3 and J usage is TRBJ2-1; 13 positions agree with TRBD2. The V gene's germline CDR1 is ENHRY and CDR2 SYGVKD. The CDR3 sequence is 16 residues long. With V trimmed by 7 bases and J by 5 bases, 8 bases remained unmatched. CDR3 amino acids: CAITSLLAGGDNEQFF. The DNA of the CDR3 is TGTGCCATCACCTCCCTACTAGCGGGGGGGGACAATGAGCAGTTCTTC.

The gene calls are TRBV28 and TRBJ2-7; 8 bases are a match to TRBD2. After removal of 10 bases from V and 0 bases from J, the junction contained 11 bases not matched to a gene. CDR3 length: 15 residues. Looked up from germline, CDR1 is MDHEN and CDR2 is SYDVKM. CDR3 loop: CATKGSGGTSYEQYF. The CDR3, as DNA: TGTGCCACCAAGGGATCGGGGGGGACCTCCTACGAGCAGTACTTC.

The rearrangement uses TRBV27 and TRBJ2-5; no clear D gene. In germline, CDR1 is MNHEY, CDR2 SMNVEV (reference sequence). Trimming stripped 6 bases from V and 5 bases from J, with 13 bases between. This CDR3 is built from 13 residues. Written as DNA, the CDR3 is TGTGCCAGCAGGCCCCTGGGCTATGAGACCCAGTACTTC. Protein product: CASRPLGYETQYF.

The V gene is TRBV18, the J gene TRBJ2-1, with 8 positions matching TRBD2. With 2 bases clipped from V and 5 bases from J, the junction kept 11 bases outside the gene matches. Germline-derived CDR1 and CDR2 are KGHSH and LQKENI. The CDR3 length is 17 residues. In DNA, the CDR3 is TGTGCCAGCTCACCAATTACAGCGGGGGACTCTAACAATGAGCAGTTCTTC. This encodes CASSPITAGDSNNEQFF. The full variable domain, its missing parts supplied by reference TRBV18 and TRBJ2-1, is NAGVMQNPRHLVRRRGQEARLRCSPMKGHSHVYWYRQLPEEGLKFMVYLQKENIIDESGMPKERFSAEFPKEGPSILRIQQVVRGDSAAYFCASSPITAGDSNNEQFFGPGTRLTVL.